Listed here are 3 T cell receptor beta chains from one sample, sequenced in a study of T cells in tumors after PD-1 blockade. The data were produced by immunoSEQ multiplex PCR, yet TCRdb's version contains in-frame clones alone and is incomplete. The data show about 33,000 clones, around 80% seen once. The sequenced sample was PBMCs, obtained before anti-PD-1 treatment. The receptors were gathered from a human donor with basal cell carcinoma.

The chain links TRBV2 to TRBJ1-1; no clear D. Germline V gives CDR1 SNHLY, CDR2 FYNNEI. V lost 5 bases, J lost 8 bases, and 9 bases lay in between. The CDR3 contains 11 residues. CDR3 in amino acids: CASSNPVEAFF. The CDR3 nucleotides read TGTGCCAGCAGTAACCCCGTGGAAGCTTTCTTT.

This clone was observed a handful of times. The chain couples TRBV27 to TRBJ1-5, with D tentatively TRBD1 (5 bases). Germline CDR1 reads MNHEY; CDR2 reads SMNVEV (reference sequence). This CDR3 is 14 amino acids long. V lost 3 bases, J lost 6 bases, and 12 bases lay in between. CDR3 bases: TGTGCCAGCAGTTTGATAGGGGCTGGTCAGCCCCAGCATTTT. Translation: CASSLIGAGQPQHF.

This CDR3 is CASSLEGGGVNEQFF. The CDR3 DNA is TGTGCCAGCAGTTTAGAGGGGGGTGGGGTCAATGAGCAGTTCTTC. The rearrangement links TRBV28 to TRBJ2-1, with D possibly being TRBD1 or TRBD2 (6 bases each). CDR3 length: 15 residues. The germline gives CDR1 MDHEN, CDR2 SYDVKM. V lost 2 bases, J lost 6 bases, and 14 bases lay in between.